The 23 T cell receptor beta chains in this list originate from one sample, sequenced in a study of siplizumab effects on memory and regulatory T cells. TCRdb keeps only in-frame clones here, not all; method: immunoSEQ multiplex PCR. This sample has nearly 95,000 clones, with 85% to 95% found just once. The sample consisted of non-Treg CD4+ T cells sorted from blood. The receptors come from a human donor in good health.

This clone appeared a single time. This rearrangement joins TRBV19 to TRBJ1-5, with TRBD1 matching 8 bases. The ends lost 7 bases at V and 2 bases at J; junction bases unmatched: 7. Per the germline V gene, CDR1 is LNHDA and CDR2 is SQIVND (reference sequence). This CDR3 region has 15 residues. The CDR3 DNA reads as TGTGCCAGTAATCCGGACAGGGTGGGCAATCAGCCCCAGCATTTT. Translating gives CASNPDRVGNQPQHF.

V is TRBV7-3 and J is TRBJ2-6; TRBD1 might be the D (7 bases). This CDR3 is built from 19 residues. CDR1 SGHTA and CDR2 FQGTGA come from the germline V gene. Trimming removed 0 bases from V and 0 bases from J, with 15 bases in between. The CDR3 region is CASSLTGGTASSGANVLTF. The CDR3 DNA sequence: TGTGCCAGCAGCTTAACGGGCGGGACAGCTAGCTCTGGGGCCAACGTCCTGACTTTC.

V usage is TRBV9 and J usage is TRBJ2-1; D is unclear. Germline V gives CDR1 SGDLS, CDR2 YYNGEE. V was shortened by 0 bases and J by 8 bases, with 9 bases between the two germline ends. CDR3 length: 13 residues. The CDR3 loop reads CASSVVAVDEQFF. The CDR3 bases are TGTGCCAGCAGCGTAGTGGCGGTTGATGAGCAGTTCTTC.

The chain combines TRBV5-6 with TRBJ2-5; 7 bases match TRBD2. V lost 0 bases, J lost 5 bases, and 7 bases stayed unmatched. This CDR3 spans 15 amino acids. The germline CDR1 and CDR2 sequences are SGHDT and YYEEEE. CDR3 nucleotides: TGTGCCAGCAGCTTGGATCAGCGGGGCGCGGAGACCCAGTACTTC. It yields the protein CASSLDQRGAETQYF.

V usage is TRBV11-1 and J usage is TRBJ2-7, with TRBD1 as a possible D gene (6 bases). This CDR3 is built from 14 residues. V lost 0 bases, J lost 0 bases, and 6 bases lay in between. Germline loops: CDR1 SGHAT, CDR2 FQDESV (reference sequence). As DNA, the CDR3 is TGTGCCAGCAGCTTAGCGGACAGCTCCTACGAGCAGTACTTC. Protein sequence: CASSLADSSYEQYF.

The J gene is TRBJ2-5, the V gene TRBV6-5; 9 bases are shared with TRBD1. With V trimmed by 0 bases and J by 4 bases, 6 bases remained unmatched. The CDR3 length is 16 residues. Germline V lookup: CDR1 MNHEY, CDR2 SVGAGI. CDR3 nucleotides: TGTGCCAGCAGTTACTCACGGACAGGGGTCGGAGAGACCCAGTACTTC. It is translated as CASSYSRTGVGETQYF.

The chain recombines TRBV7-9 with TRBJ1-1; 8 nucleotides line up with TRBD1. Germline V gives CDR1 SEHNR, CDR2 FQNEAQ (reference sequence). Trimming removed 5 bases from V and 10 bases from J; junction bases left unmatched: 12. The CDR3 runs to 14 residues. The CDR3 DNA sequence: TGTGCCAGCAGCCGCGGGACAGGAGGGAGTGGAGCTTTCTTT. This translates into CASSRGTGGSGAFF.

The chain joins TRBV2 to TRBJ2-7; no firm D call. V gave up 5 bases and J gave up 4 bases, with 6 bases separating them. The CDR3 is 11 amino acids. Germline-derived CDR1 and CDR2 are SNHLY and FYNNEI. The CDR3 nucleotides read TGTGCCAGCAGTTGGGAATACGAGCAGTACTTC. Translation: CASSWEYEQYF.

V usage is TRBV9 and J usage is TRBJ2-5; no clear D. Trimming removed 4 bases from V and 1 base from J, with 17 bases in between. CDR3 length equals 16 residues. Germline assignment: CDR1 SGDLS and CDR2 YYNGEE. CDR3 protein: CASSYVGQGFQETQYF. CDR3 bases: TGTGCCAGCAGCTACGTAGGGCAAGGTTTCCAAGAGACCCAGTACTTC.

The chain recombines TRBV30 with TRBJ2-7, with no clear D. The CDR3 sequence is 11 residues long. V was shortened by 0 bases and J by 4 bases, with 4 bases between the two germline ends. Looked up from germline, CDR1 is GTSNPN and CDR2 is SVGIG (reference sequence). This chain's CDR3 is CAWSVQYEQYF. The DNA of the CDR3 is TGTGCCTGGAGTGTCCAGTACGAGCAGTACTTC. Combining the CDR3 with reference TRBV30 and TRBJ2-7 gives the whole variable domain SQTIHQWPATLVQPVGSPLSLECTVEGTSNPNLYWYRQAAGRGLQLLFYSVGIGQISSEVPQNLSASRPQDRQFILSSKKLLLSDSGFYLCAWSVQYEQYFGPGTRLTVT.

The rearrangement joins TRBV30 to TRBJ1-6; 7 bases fit TRBD1. This CDR3 comprises 15 residues. The V gene end was trimmed by 1 base and the J gene end by 9 bases; junction bases not matched to a gene: 9. Germline V CDR1 and CDR2: GTSNPN, SVGIG (reference sequence). CDR3 coding DNA: TGTGCCTGGAGTGAGGACAGGATCTTCTTTTCACCCCTCCACTTT. It encodes CAWSEDRIFFSPLHF.

The genes are TRBV7-9 and TRBJ2-5; D possibly matches TRBD1 or TRBD2 (6 bases each). The CDR3 spans 14 residues. V dropped 7 bases and J dropped 7 bases, with 19 bases sitting between them. The V gene's germline CDR1 is SEHNR and CDR2 FQNEAQ (reference sequence). CDR3 region: CASTFSRGAGTQYF. CDR3 nucleotides: TGTGCCAGCACCTTTTCGAGGGGGGCCGGGACCCAGTACTTC.

The chain couples TRBV7-2 to TRBJ2-7; a possible D gene is TRBD1 (6 bases). This CDR3 is 13 amino acids long. The V end lost 9 bases, the J end lost 2 bases, and 14 bases lay between the germline ends. Germline CDR1 reads SGHTA; CDR2 reads FQGNSA. In DNA, the CDR3 is TGTGCCAGTTTAAAAGGGGGTACCTACGAGCAGTACTTC. It specifies CASLKGGTYEQYF.

V is TRBV5-1 and J is TRBJ1-6; no firm D call. Trimming took off 0 bases at V and 8 bases at J, with 18 bases between the two ends. This CDR3 comprises 17 residues. Germline values: CDR1 SGHRS, CDR2 YFSETQ. The CDR3 region is CASSLDVGRRRDSPLHF. The CDR3 DNA follows: TGCGCCAGCAGCTTGGATGTAGGACGTCGGCGGGATTCACCCCTCCACTTT.

The chain combines TRBV19 with TRBJ1-2; unclear D gene. Germline V gene data show CDR1 as LNHDA and CDR2 as SQIVND (reference sequence). CDR3 size: 14 residues. V was clipped by 1 base and J by 0 bases, with 6 bases between them. The CDR3 here is CASSIAPANYGYTF. The CDR3 bases are TGTGCCAGTAGTATAGCCCCAGCTAACTATGGCTACACCTTC.

The chain has TRBV5-5 and TRBJ2-4; 9 nucleotides agree with TRBD2. The CDR3 has 16 amino acids. Germline values: CDR1 SGHKS, CDR2 YYEKEE (reference sequence). V trimming: 3 bases; J trimming: 1 base; junction bases outside the gene matches: 5. Here the CDR3 DNA reads TGTGCCAGCAGCTCCACCACTAGCGGGGCCAAAAACATTCAGTACTTC. It yields the protein CASSSTTSGAKNIQYF.

This clone was seen just once. The chain links TRBV4-2 to TRBJ2-5, with D unclear. The CDR3 is made up of 15 amino acids. V lost 4 bases, J lost 2 bases, and 14 bases lay in between. CDR1 LGHNA and CDR2 YNFKEQ come from the germline V gene. CDR3 DNA sequence: TGTGCCAGCAGCCTCGAGGCACTAAAACAAGAGACCCAGTACTTC. Residues: CASSLEALKQETQYF.

The chain couples TRBV5-4 to TRBJ1-2, with 10 bases matching TRBD1. The CDR3 totals 15 residues. Looked up from germline, CDR1 is SGHNT and CDR2 is YYREEE (reference sequence). V lost 4 bases, J lost 3 bases, and 6 bases stayed unmatched. Here the CDR3 reads CASSTRTGGDYGYTF. Here the CDR3 DNA reads TGTGCCAGCAGCACTAGGACAGGGGGAGACTATGGCTACACCTTC.

The V call is TRBV18, the J call TRBJ2-1; D is perhaps TRBD1 (5 bases). The CDR3 is 17 residues long. The ends were cut back, 5 bases at V and 0 bases at J, with 17 bases in the middle. Per germline, CDR1 KGHSH and CDR2 LQKENI. CDR3 nucleotides: TGTGCCAGCTCAAAAGGGATACAGGAGAGCTCCTACAATGAGCAGTTCTTC. Protein: CASSKGIQESSYNEQFF. The full variable domain, in which reference TRBV18 and TRBJ2-1 provide the parts outside the CDR3, is NAGVMQNPRHLVRRRGQEARLRCSPMKGHSHVYWYRQLPEEGLKFMVYLQKENIIDESGMPKERFSAEFPKEGPSILRIQQVVRGDSAAYFCASSKGIQESSYNEQFFGPGTRLTVL.

This chain connects TRBV20-1 to TRBJ1-5, with D perhaps TRBD1 (5 bases). Per the germline V gene, CDR1 is DFQATT and CDR2 is SNEGSKA (reference sequence). The length of the CDR3 is 10 residues. Trimming removed 4 bases from V and 7 bases from J, with 5 bases in between. The CDR3 DNA reads as TGCAGTGCTAACAGGCAGCCCCAGCATTTT. Translating gives CSANRQPQHF.

The genes are TRBV7-2 and TRBJ2-7, with D possibly matching TRBD2 (6 bases). CDR3 length: 13 residues. The V gene lost 1 base and the J gene lost 3 bases, with 7 bases spanning the gap. Looked up from germline, CDR1 is SGHTA and CDR2 is FQGNSA. The DNA of the CDR3 is TGTGCCAGCAGCTTAGGCGGGATCTACGAGCAGTACTTC. Protein product: CASSLGGIYEQYF.

The rearrangement links TRBV6-1 to TRBJ2-1, with D possibly TRBD2 on 6 matching bases. The CDR3 runs 14 residues. V gave up 7 bases and J gave up 4 bases, with 14 bases separating them. CDR1 and CDR2 (germline): MNHNS, SASEGT. This chain's CDR3 is CASTGRAGYNEQFF. The CDR3 coding sequence is TGTGCCAGCACTGGCAGGGCGGGGTACAATGAGCAGTTCTTC.

This rearrangement joins TRBV18 to TRBJ1-1; D remains ambiguous. V gave up 6 bases and J gave up 0 bases, with 8 bases separating them. The V gene's germline CDR1 is KGHSH and CDR2 LQKENI. The CDR3 covers 13 residues. The CDR3 here is CASSLDLNTEAFF. CDR3 nucleotides: TGTGCCAGCTCGCTGGACCTGAACACTGAAGCTTTCTTT.